These 28 T cell receptor beta chains share one sample of origin, sequenced in a study of blood T cells in healthy people across ages. A second PCR of about 6 to 12 cycles used a sample-barcoded 5' primer and a J-beta primer mix. TCRdb processed the 5' RACE reads anew with MiXCR; each CDR3 protein has one entry. The table has approximately 1.5 million distinct CDR3 sequences, about 45% seen once. The specimen was blood. These receptors all come from a woman aged 18-29 years in good health.

The rearrangement uses TRBV27 and TRBJ1-2; D not resolved. The CDR3 runs to 14 residues. V lost 0 bases, J lost 4 bases, and 9 bases lay in between. CDR1 and CDR2 (germline): MNHEY, SMNVEV (reference sequence). CDR3 sequence reads: CASSLSGSSYGYTF. CDR3 DNA: TGTGCCAGCAGTTTATCGGGGTCTAGCTATGGCTACACCTTC.

The chain combines TRBV5-1 with TRBJ1-1; D not certain. This CDR3 spans 16 amino acids. Germline CDR1 and CDR2: SGHRS and YFSETQ. Trimming shortened V by 1 base and J by 1 base, and 14 bases separated the two germline ends. CDR3 sequence (DNA): TGCGCCAGCAGCTTGCTTGGAAAGGCGACGAACACTGAAGCTTTCTTT. Its translation is CASSLLGKATNTEAFF.

This clonotype was seen many times. The chain combines TRBV4-2 with TRBJ2-1; 11 bases are shared with TRBD2. The CDR3 consists of 17 residues. Trimming cost V 3 bases and J 6 bases; bases outside gene matches: 10. CDR1 LGHNA and CDR2 YNFKEQ come from the germline V gene. The CDR3 loop reads CASSHLMAGTSGNEQFF. The CDR3 nucleotides are TGTGCCAGCAGCCACCTTATGGCCGGGACTAGCGGCAATGAGCAGTTCTTC.

The CDR3 region is CAISDPAGSSNTIAKNIQYF. CDR3 in DNA: TGTGCCATCAGTGACCCAGCGGGGAGTTCAAATACCATAGCCAAAAACATTCAGTACTTC. The chain links TRBV10-3 to TRBJ2-4, with 7 bases lining up with TRBD2. The CDR3 is made up of 20 amino acids. Germline V lookup: CDR1 ENHRY, CDR2 SYGVKD. J gave up 0 bases and V 3 bases, and 17 bases lay outside the gene matches.

The gene calls are TRBV10-3 and TRBJ1-2; 7 nucleotides match TRBD1. CDR1 is ENHRY, CDR2 SYGVKD, per germline. V lost 6 bases to trimming and J lost 4 bases; unmatched junction nucleotides: 8. The CDR3 loop spans 14 amino acids. The chain's CDR3 is CAIRPSTGSYGYTF. CDR3 nucleotides: TGTGCCATCAGACCTTCGACAGGGAGCTATGGCTACACCTTC.

Concerning this clonotype: Relative to the germline gene, one junction end is altered; a read error may explain this. The chain carries TRBV7-8 and TRBJ1-2, with 8 bases fitting TRBD1. Germline CDR1 reads SGHVS; CDR2 reads FQNEAQ. The CDR3 sequence is 17 residues long. The CDR3 sequence: CASSPLDRDETNYDYTF. DNA for the CDR3: TGTGCCAGCAGCCCCTTGGACAGGGACGAGACCAACTATGACTACACCTTC.

The chain combines TRBV4-3 with TRBJ1-2; no clear D gene. V dropped 0 bases and J dropped 8 bases, with 10 bases sitting between them. The CDR3 runs to 13 residues. CDR1 and CDR2 from the germline V gene are LGHNA and YSLEER. The CDR3 spells CASSQDGWIGYTF. The DNA of the CDR3 is TGCGCCAGCAGCCAAGATGGGTGGATCGGCTACACCTTC.

This clonotype was seen a few times. The rearrangement joins TRBV12-3 or TRBV12-4 to TRBJ1-2; D remains ambiguous. The germline V and J ends were trimmed by 0 bases and 4 bases, with 12 bases remaining between them. The CDR3 totals 15 residues. CDR3 DNA sequence: TGTGCCAGCAGTTTAGCCTCTGGCTCTACCTATGGCTACACCTTC. Its translation: CASSLASGSTYGYTF.

This clonotype came up a few times. The chain carries TRBV24-1 and TRBJ2-2; unclear D gene. CDR3 size: 12 residues. CDR1 and CDR2 from the germline V gene are KGHDR and SFDVKD. The V and J ends lost 7 bases and 4 bases respectively, with 6 bases between them. The CDR3 spells CATRTSTGELFF. For the CDR3, the DNA is TGTGCCACCAGAACAAGCACCGGGGAGCTGTTTTTT.

V usage is TRBV6-1 and J usage is TRBJ1-1, with TRBD1 matching 9 bases. The J segment lost 4 bases and the V segment lost 10 bases, leaving 4 bases of the junction unmatched. Germline CDR1 and CDR2: MNHNS and SASEGT. CDR3 length: 12 residues. CDR3 protein: CAIDRGGTEAFF. The CDR3 DNA reads TGTGCCATTGACAGGGGGGGCACTGAAGCTTTCTTT.

The chain is built from TRBV20-1 and TRBJ2-4; no definite D call. Near its end, the DNA agrees better with TRBJ2-7, so the J call may be wrong. Germline values: CDR1 DFQATT, CDR2 SNEGSKA (reference sequence). This CDR3 is built from 14 residues. The CDR3 protein is CSARGAEYNYEQYF. DNA of the CDR3: TGCAGTGCTAGAGGGGCAGAGTATAACTACGAGCAGTACTTC.

The V and J genes are TRBV6-6 and TRBJ1-2, with TRBD1 matching 8 bases. This CDR3 spans 17 amino acids. Germline V gene data show CDR1 as MNHNY and CDR2 as SVGAGI (reference sequence). V shed 0 bases and J 7 bases; nucleotides not matched to a gene: 13. The CDR3 is CASSYSAGQGVSVGYTF. The DNA for the CDR3 is TGTGCCAGCAGTTACTCGGCTGGACAGGGTGTCTCGGTTGGCTACACCTTC.

This clonotype was observed a few times. This chain uses TRBV20-1 with TRBJ2-7, with TRBD2 matching over 16 bases. Trimming cost V 5 bases and J 4 bases; bases outside gene matches: 8. The CDR3 length is 16 residues. Germline V gene lookup returns CDR1 DFQATT and CDR2 SNEGSKA (reference sequence). This CDR3 reads CSAPGTSGRAWYEQYF. CDR3 nucleotides: TGCAGTGCTCCCGGGACTAGCGGGAGGGCCTGGTACGAGCAGTACTTC.

The rearrangement uses TRBV20-1 and TRBJ2-1, with 7 bases identical to TRBD1. The CDR3 length is 15 residues. Germline V CDR1 and CDR2: DFQATT, SNEGSKA (reference sequence). The V segment lost 0 bases and the J segment 4 bases; nucleotides outside the gene matches: 6. The CDR3 sequence is CSARDWDRRYNEQFF. The DNA of the CDR3 is TGCAGTGCTAGAGATTGGGACAGAAGATACAATGAGCAGTTCTTC.

The V and J genes are TRBV7-9 and TRBJ2-5, with D perhaps TRBD1 (7 bases). The CDR3 is 15 residues long. Trimming took off 1 base at V and 5 bases at J, with 14 bases between the two ends. The germline gives CDR1 SEHNR, CDR2 FQNEAQ (reference sequence). The CDR3 coding sequence is TGTGCCAGCAGCTTAGTGGAGGGGGCAACCGAGACCCAGTACTTC. This sequence encodes CASSLVEGATETQYF.

The chain joins TRBV29-1 to TRBJ1-5; the D gene is possibly TRBD1 (5 bases). The CDR3 sequence is 12 residues long. V was cut by 7 bases and J by 5 bases, with 12 bases left in between. Germline V gene lookup returns CDR1 SQVTM and CDR2 ANQGSEA. CDR3 residues: CSGGQGYQPQHF. CDR3 nucleotide sequence: TGCAGCGGAGGGCAGGGCTATCAGCCCCAGCATTTT.

The chain links TRBV20-1 to TRBJ1-5; D is unclear. Germline CDR1 reads DFQATT; CDR2 reads SNEGSKA (reference sequence). Trimming cost V 5 bases and J 0 bases, with 11 bases left between them. The CDR3 covers 14 residues. The CDR3 protein is CSAVPDLSNQPQHF. DNA of the CDR3: TGCAGTGCTGTCCCGGACCTTAGCAATCAGCCCCAGCATTTT.

This clonotype was found a few times. The rearrangement uses TRBV7-2 and TRBJ1-2, with 7 bases that match TRBD1. Trimming at V came to 7 bases and at J to 3 bases, leaving 8 bases not matched to a gene. Germline CDR1 is SGHTA and CDR2 is FQGNSA. The CDR3 has 14 residues. The CDR3 coding sequence is TGTGCCAGCAACAAAGGACAGGCCTACTATGGCTACACCTTC. It yields the protein CASNKGQAYYGYTF.

This clonotype was seen more than once but under ten times. The chain has TRBV2 and TRBJ1-2, with TRBD1 matching over 8 bases. There are 15 residues in the CDR3. The junction had 7 bases not matched to a gene; V was cut back by 5 bases and J by 2 bases. The germline gives CDR1 SNHLY, CDR2 FYNNEI. The CDR3 here is CASSSQGARNYGYTF. DNA for the CDR3: TGTGCCAGCAGTAGCCAGGGGGCGCGCAACTATGGCTACACCTTC.

The genes are TRBV2 and TRBJ2-2; tentative D call: TRBD2 (6 bases). CDR3 length: 15 amino acids. Trimming took off 8 bases at V and 7 bases at J, with 20 bases between the two ends. Germline loops: CDR1 SNHLY, CDR2 FYNNEI. As DNA, the CDR3 is TGTGCCAGCGGAGGGTTGAAGGGATTTAGCGGGGAGCTGTTTTTT. This codes for CASGGLKGFSGELFF.

This chain uses TRBV7-2 with TRBJ2-1; 8 nucleotides line up with TRBD2. V lost 0 bases to trimming and J lost 6 bases; unmatched junction nucleotides: 4. The CDR3 has 15 amino acids. Germline-derived CDR1 and CDR2 are SGHTA and FQGNSA. The CDR3 region has the DNA TGTGCCAGCAGCTTAGCTAGCGGGATTGTCAATGAGCAGTTCTTC. It codes for CASSLASGIVNEQFF.

This clonotype was seen only a few times. V usage is TRBV24-1 and J usage is TRBJ1-2; D uncertain. The germline gives CDR1 KGHDR, CDR2 SFDVKD. The V and J ends lost 6 bases and 8 bases respectively, with 12 bases between them. The CDR3 runs to 12 residues. The CDR3 reads CATSTRTGGYTF. The CDR3 DNA is TGTGCCACCAGTACGCGGACCGGCGGCTACACCTTC.

This clonotype turned up a few times. This rearrangement joins TRBV5-6 to TRBJ1-2; 8 positions agree with TRBD1. The junction had 10 bases not matched to a gene; V was cut back by 4 bases and J by 2 bases. From germline, CDR1 is SGHDT and CDR2 YYEEEE. CDR3 length: 16 amino acids. The CDR3 DNA reads TGTGCCAGCAGCCCCCGGAGACAGGGGTACAACTATGGCTACACCTTC. This gives the protein CASSPRRQGYNYGYTF.

The gene calls are TRBV19 and TRBJ2-1; 13 bases are a match to TRBD2. The CDR3 extends over 15 amino acids. Losses at the gene ends were 6 bases for V and 10 bases for J; bases not matched to a gene: 9. The germline CDR1 and CDR2 sequences are LNHDA and SQIVND (reference sequence). The CDR3 reads CASSAGTSGIYEQFF. DNA for the CDR3: TGTGCCAGTAGCGCCGGGACTAGCGGGATCTACGAGCAGTTCTTC.

This chain connects TRBV28 to TRBJ2-7; no definite D call. This CDR3 is 13 amino acids long. V dropped 6 bases and J dropped 2 bases, with 11 bases sitting between them. CDR1 is MDHEN and CDR2 is SYDVKM in the germline V gene. CDR3 DNA: TGTGCCAGCAGAGGCCAGTATACCTACGAGCAGTACTTC. Its protein is CASRGQYTYEQYF.

In DNA form, the CDR3 reads TGTGCCAGCAGTTCCACCGGGACAGGGGGTGCAAGAGATACGCAGTATTTT. Its protein is CASSSTGTGGARDTQYF. V and J are TRBV27 and TRBJ2-3; 11 bases fit TRBD1. Germline V gives CDR1 MNHEY, CDR2 SMNVEV (reference sequence). There are 17 residues in the CDR3. The trim removed 4 bases at V and 5 bases at J, leaving 11 bases unmatched.

In this sample, this clonotype turned up once. This rearrangement joins TRBV4-2 to TRBJ1-1; D is undetermined. Per germline, CDR1 LGHNA and CDR2 YNFKEQ. Trimming removed 6 bases from V and 2 bases from J, with 10 bases in between. The CDR3 length is 13 residues. The CDR3 protein is CASRPGRNTEAFF. The CDR3 DNA sequence: TGTGCCAGCAGACCGGGCCGAAACACTGAAGCTTTCTTT.

The chain employs TRBV29-1 and TRBJ2-6; D remains ambiguous. Germline assignment: CDR1 SQVTM and CDR2 ANQGSEA. V lost 2 bases and J 1 base, leaving 6 bases between the germline ends. The CDR3 length is 14 residues. DNA of the CDR3: TGCAGCGTTGAAAAAGGGTCTGGGGCCAACGTCCTGACTTTC. Its protein is CSVEKGSGANVLTF.